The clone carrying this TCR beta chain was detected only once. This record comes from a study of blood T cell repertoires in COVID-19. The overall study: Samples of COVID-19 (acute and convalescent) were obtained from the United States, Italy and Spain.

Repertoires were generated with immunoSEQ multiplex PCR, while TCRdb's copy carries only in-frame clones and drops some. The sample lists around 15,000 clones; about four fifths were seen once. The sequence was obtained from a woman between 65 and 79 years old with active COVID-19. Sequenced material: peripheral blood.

The CDR3: CASSQDSSMNTEAFF. Written as DNA, the CDR3 is TGCGCCAGCAGCCAAGATTCCAGTATGAACACTGAAGCTTTCTTT. The V gene is TRBV4-3, the J gene TRBJ1-1; no firm D call. CDR3 length: 15 residues. Germline CDR1 reads LGHNA; CDR2 reads YSLEER. Trimming left V 0 bases short and J 0 bases short, with 8 bases between.